These 15 T cell receptor beta chains were all obtained from the same sample, sequenced in a study of cytomegalovirus exposure and HLA in healthy donors. A multiplex PCR was run with 60 Vbeta primers and 13 Jbeta primers. Assay used: immunoSEQ multiplex PCR; TCRdb lists only in-frame clones, some missing. The sample yields under 85,000 clones, about 70% seen once. Sequenced material: PBMCs. All receptors come from a woman in her twenties or thirties in good health and CMV-seronegative.

This clone was seen a few times. The chain couples TRBV4-1 to TRBJ2-5; no definite D call. The germline V gene encodes CDR1 MGHRA and CDR2 YSYEKL. V was cut by 0 bases and J by 1 base, with 9 bases left in between. The CDR3 extends over 15 amino acids. The CDR3 region is CASSQEGQAQETQYF. Here the CDR3 DNA reads TGCGCCAGCAGCCAAGAAGGCCAGGCCCAAGAGACCCAGTACTTC.

This clone was seen just once. V usage is TRBV6-5 and J usage is TRBJ1-2, with D unclear. The CDR3 is made up of 15 amino acids. V was pared by 0 bases and J by 4 bases, with 12 bases between. Germline-derived CDR1 and CDR2 are MNHEY and SVGAGI. CDR3 DNA: TGTGCCAGCAGTTACTCTGGGCAGATCAGCTATGGCTACACCTTC. Its protein is CASSYSGQISYGYTF.

The gene calls are TRBV28 and TRBJ2-2, with 9 bases that match TRBD2. CDR1 MDHEN and CDR2 SYDVKM come from the germline V gene. After removal of 2 bases from V and 4 bases from J, the junction contained 2 bases not matched to a gene. The CDR3 has 15 residues. The CDR3 reads CASSLQRGATGELFF. CDR3 DNA sequence: TGTGCCAGCAGTTTACAGCGGGGGGCCACCGGGGAGCTGTTTTTT.

V usage is TRBV18 and J usage is TRBJ1-5; TRBD1 agrees at 7 bases. CDR1 is KGHSH, CDR2 LQKENI, per germline. CDR3 length equals 15 residues. V dropped 8 bases and J dropped 7; count of bases not matched to a gene: 14. The CDR3 protein is CASATSGQARQPQHF. The CDR3 nucleotides read TGTGCCAGCGCCACGTCAGGACAGGCGCGCCAGCCCCAGCATTTT.

This clone occurred a few times. V usage is TRBV5-1 and J usage is TRBJ2-3, with a possible D match to TRBD2 (5 bases). V lost 0 bases, J lost 0 bases, and 5 bases lay in between. The length of the CDR3 is 14 residues. Per the germline V gene, CDR1 is SGHRS and CDR2 is YFSETQ. In DNA form, the CDR3 reads TGCGCCAGCAGCTTGGGGACTAGCACAGATACGCAGTATTTT. Protein product: CASSLGTSTDTQYF. The full variable domain, its missing parts supplied by reference TRBV5-1 and TRBJ2-3, is KAGVTQTPRYLIKTRGQQVTLSCSPISGHRSVSWYQQTPGQGLQFLFEYFSETQRNKGNFPGRFSGRQFSNSRSEMNVSTLELGDSALYLCASSLGTSTDTQYFGPGTRLTVL.

The gene calls are TRBV28 and TRBJ1-1; D gene unclear. Trimming left V 5 bases short and J 4 bases short, with 14 bases between. The CDR3 runs to 14 residues. Looked up from germline, CDR1 is MDHEN and CDR2 is SYDVKM. CDR3 DNA: TGTGCCAGCAGTATACGAGTGCGTGGCACTGAAGCTTTCTTT. It specifies CASSIRVRGTEAFF.

The CDR3 sequence is CAWSHRGTGPPKSSGYTF. The CDR3 DNA reads as TGTGCCTGGAGTCACAGGGGGACAGGGCCTCCTAAGTCGTCCGGCTACACCTTC. The V call is TRBV30, the J call TRBJ1-2; 9 bases map to TRBD1. CDR3 length: 18 amino acids. CDR1 GTSNPN and CDR2 SVGIG come from the germline V gene (reference sequence). V lost 2 bases, J lost 8 bases, and 21 bases stayed unmatched.

The V and J genes are TRBV29-1 and TRBJ2-7, with 10 bases lining up with TRBD1. Trimming took 5 bases from V and 2 from J; bases not matched to a gene: 9. In germline, CDR1 is SQVTM, CDR2 ANQGSEA. The CDR3 sequence is 15 residues long. The CDR3 DNA reads TGCAGCGTTTGGATAGACAGGGGGCAGCCCTACGAGCAGTACTTC. Its protein product is CSVWIDRGQPYEQYF.

V is TRBV4-1 and J is TRBJ2-7; D unclear. Trimming removed 4 bases from V and 4 bases from J, with 11 bases in between. Germline assignment: CDR1 MGHRA and CDR2 YSYEKL. The CDR3 is made up of 13 amino acids. The CDR3 region has the DNA TGCGCCAGCAGCCCGGAGCCCTATTACGAGCAGTACTTC. Its translation: CASSPEPYYEQYF.

This chain connects TRBV30 to TRBJ2-3, with 9 bases identical to TRBD1. This CDR3 comprises 15 residues. J was trimmed by 0 bases and V by 4 bases; bases with no gene match: 5. Germline values: CDR1 GTSNPN, CDR2 SVGIG (reference sequence). The CDR3 sequence is CAWTRDRASTDTQYF. CDR3 nucleotides: TGTGCCTGGACTAGGGACAGGGCCAGCACAGATACGCAGTATTTT.

The chain joins TRBV4-2 to TRBJ1-2; tentative D call: TRBD1 (5 bases). Trimming left V 0 bases short and J 5 bases short, with 10 bases between. Germline V gene sequence: CDR1 LGHNA, CDR2 YNFKEQ. This CDR3 is built from 14 residues. This CDR3 is CASSQDRGGYGYTF. CDR3 coding DNA: TGTGCCAGCAGCCAAGATAGGGGTGGTTATGGCTACACCTTC.

In its sample, this clone was seen a few times. V usage is TRBV29-1 and J usage is TRBJ2-1, with D unclear. V shed 6 bases and J shed 8 bases, with 8 bases lying between them. This CDR3 has 10 residues. The V gene's germline CDR1 is SQVTM and CDR2 ANQGSEA. The CDR3 loop reads CSVLNDEQFF. In DNA form, the CDR3 reads TGCAGCGTACTGAACGATGAGCAGTTCTTC.

The rearrangement uses TRBV30 and TRBJ2-7; tentatively, D is TRBD1 (5 bases). Looked up from germline, CDR1 is GTSNPN and CDR2 is SVGIG (reference sequence). Trimming removed 5 bases from V and 7 bases from J, with 15 bases in between. The CDR3 totals 12 residues. The CDR3 is CAWSRVSGEQYF. The CDR3 DNA follows: TGTGCCTGGTCCAGGGTTTCCGGGGAGCAGTACTTC.

The chain uses TRBV9 and TRBJ1-2, with D tentatively TRBD1 (5 bases). Per the germline V gene, CDR1 is SGDLS and CDR2 is YYNGEE. Between the trimmed V and J ends, which lost 0 bases and 0 bases, there was a span of 12 bases. The CDR3 is 16 residues long. The CDR3 loop reads CASSVDRQISNYGYTF. The CDR3 bases are TGTGCCAGCAGCGTAGACCGACAGATCTCTAACTATGGCTACACCTTC.

The CDR3 spells CASSIRRDPGNTIYF. The DNA for the CDR3 is TGCGCCAGCAGCATCCGGAGGGACCCTGGAAACACCATATATTTT. This chain links TRBV5-1 with TRBJ1-3; D is possibly TRBD1 (5 bases). The CDR3 has 15 amino acids. Germline-derived CDR1 and CDR2 are SGHRS and YFSETQ. Trimming removed 4 bases from V and 2 bases from J, with 13 bases in between.